A single sample gave rise to the 28 T cell receptor beta chains below, sequenced in a study of cytomegalovirus exposure and HLA in healthy donors. The PCR ran on 60 Vbeta and 13 Jbeta primers. Sequencing used immunoSEQ multiplex PCR; TCRdb keeps in-frame clones, though not all of them. Among almost 200,000 clones, 75% to 85% were seen once, and the ten largest hold 0.39%. Input material: PBMCs. Source of these receptors: a male donor in good health and CMV-seropositive.

A single count supports this clone. The rearrangement joins TRBV13 to TRBJ2-1; D not certain. From germline, CDR1 is PRHDT and CDR2 FYEKMQ (reference sequence). V shed 1 base and J shed 8 bases, with 9 bases lying between them. This CDR3 contains 13 residues. The CDR3 region is CASSLARQDEQFF. CDR3 nucleotides: TGTGCCAGCAGCTTAGCCCGCCAGGATGAGCAGTTCTTC.

CDR3 bases: TGTGCCAGCAGCCTGGCGGGTTCGGGTGAGCAGTTCTTC. It encodes CASSLAGSGEQFF. This chain joins TRBV28 and TRBJ2-1; D might be TRBD2 (5 bases). This CDR3 spans 13 amino acids. Germline CDR1 reads MDHEN; CDR2 reads SYDVKM. V gave up 6 bases and J gave up 9 bases, with 15 bases separating them.

The chain uses TRBV29-1 and TRBJ2-2; 8 nucleotides match TRBD2. V was pared by 4 bases and J by 1 base, with 5 bases of the junction left unmatched. The CDR3 length is 15 residues. Germline CDR1 is SQVTM and CDR2 is ANQGSEA. This CDR3 reads CSVVKLAGNTGELFF. CDR3 nucleotides: TGCAGCGTTGTAAAGCTAGCGGGGAACACCGGGGAGCTGTTTTTT.

J is TRBJ1-3 and V is TRBV7-2, with D unresolved. Trimming removed 4 bases from V and 6 bases from J, with 13 bases in between. This CDR3 contains 14 residues. The germline V gene has CDR1 SGHTA and CDR2 FQGNSA. CDR3: CASSSAVAKNTIYF. The CDR3 DNA sequence: TGTGCCAGCAGCTCCGCGGTCGCAAAAAACACCATATATTTT.

This clone occurred a few times. The chain is built from TRBV7-8 and TRBJ2-7, with TRBD2 identical over 7 bases. After removal of 8 bases from V and 4 bases from J, the junction contained 2 bases not matched to a gene. The CDR3 spans 11 residues. Germline V gene lookup returns CDR1 SGHVS and CDR2 FQNEAQ. CDR3 region: CASLGGYEQYF. In DNA form, the CDR3 reads TGTGCCAGCTTGGGGGGGTACGAGCAGTACTTC.

The chain couples TRBV7-7 to TRBJ2-2, with 14 bases identical to TRBD2. Germline assignment: CDR1 SSHAT and CDR2 FNYEAQ (reference sequence). CDR3 size: 14 residues. This CDR3 reads CASGTSGSSGELFF. The CDR3 region has the DNA TGTGCTAGCGGGACTAGCGGGAGTTCGGGGGAGCTGTTTTTT.

This chain joins TRBV7-8 and TRBJ1-5; the D gene is possibly TRBD1 (6 bases). This CDR3 spans 19 amino acids. Trimming removed 1 base from V and 0 bases from J, with 19 bases in between. Germline V gene lookup returns CDR1 SGHVS and CDR2 FQNEAQ. CDR3 nucleotide sequence: TGTGCCAGCAGCTTAGAGGGCGGGGGCCCCGCATATAGCAATCAGCCCCAGCATTTT. It translates to CASSLEGGGPAYSNQPQHF. Together with reference TRBV7-8 and TRBJ1-5, the CDR3 gives the full variable domain: GAGVSQSPRYKVAKRGQDVALRCDPISGHVSLFWYQQALGQGPEFLTYFQNEAQLDKSGLPSDRFFAERPEGSVSTLKIQRTQQEDSAVYLCASSLEGGGPAYSNQPQHFGDGTRLSIL.

The chain recombines TRBV9 with TRBJ2-5, with TRBD2 matching 7 bases. The CDR3 totals 15 residues. The trim removed 2 bases at V and 4 bases at J, leaving 8 bases unmatched. In germline, CDR1 is SGDLS, CDR2 YYNGEE. The CDR3 region is CASSVGTKQGETQYF. In nucleotides, the CDR3 is TGTGCCAGCAGCGTCGGGACTAAGCAGGGAGAGACCCAGTACTTC.

This clone is a singleton in its sample. The junction shows a germline mismatch at one end, possibly a read error. V gene TRBV7-7 combines with J gene TRBJ1-4; D is perhaps TRBD1 (5 bases). CDR1 and CDR2 (germline): SSHAT, FNYEAQ (reference sequence). This CDR3 contains 16 residues. The DNA for the CDR3 is TGTGCTAGCAGCGTAGGCCCCACCCGGGGGGATGAAAAACTGTTTTTT. It translates to CASSVGPTRGDEKLFF.

J is TRBJ2-5 and V is TRBV29-1, with 9 bases matching TRBD1. Germline V lookup: CDR1 SQVTM, CDR2 ANQGSEA. The CDR3 totals 15 residues. With 2 bases clipped from V and 5 bases from J, the junction kept 9 bases outside the gene matches. The CDR3 region is CSVEKLGTGLETQYF. CDR3 sequence (DNA): TGCAGCGTTGAAAAGTTGGGGACAGGGTTGGAGACCCAGTACTTC.

The V gene is TRBV15, the J gene TRBJ2-5; no firm D call. V gave up 0 bases and J gave up 2 bases, with 7 bases separating them. Germline CDR1 is LNHNV and CDR2 is YYDKDF (reference sequence). The CDR3 runs to 14 residues. In nucleotides, the CDR3 is TGTGCCACCAGCAGAGATGGCCAGCAAGAGACCCAGTACTTC. This translates into CATSRDGQQETQYF.

This rearrangement joins TRBV27 to TRBJ1-2; 7 bases fit TRBD1. V was clipped by 2 bases and J by 7 bases; unmatched bases: 13. This CDR3 comprises 16 residues. Per the germline V gene, CDR1 is MNHEY and CDR2 is SMNVEV (reference sequence). The CDR3, as DNA: TGTGCCAGCAGTTTAGGGCCTCAGGGGGTTCAAGGTGGCTACACCTTC. It yields the protein CASSLGPQGVQGGYTF.

The chain joins TRBV11-3 to TRBJ2-2; perhaps TRBD2 as D (6 bases). V was pared by 5 bases and J by 6 bases, with 10 bases between. The CDR3 spans 13 residues. Germline CDR1 is SGHNT and CDR2 is YENEEA. CDR3 in DNA: TGTGCCAGCAGCGGATCGGGGGCCGGGGAGCTGTTTTTT. Its translation: CASSGSGAGELFF.

The chain couples TRBV28 to TRBJ2-3, with D tentatively TRBD2 (5 bases). The germline CDR1 and CDR2 sequences are MDHEN and SYDVKM. V shed 0 bases and J shed 1 base, with 8 bases lying between them. This CDR3 has 15 residues. Here the CDR3 reads CASSLWREGTDTQYF. In DNA, the CDR3 is TGTGCCAGCAGTTTATGGAGGGAAGGCACAGATACGCAGTATTTT.

The chain employs TRBV5-4 and TRBJ2-7, with 7 bases aligning to TRBD2. Trimming took 2 bases from V and 6 from J; bases not matched to a gene: 8. Germline loops: CDR1 SGHNT, CDR2 YYREEE (reference sequence). This CDR3 has 14 residues. Written as DNA, the CDR3 is TGTGCCAGCAGCTTCATAGGCGGGGGAAGCGAGCAGTACTTC. Amino acid sequence: CASSFIGGGSEQYF. The full variable domain, its missing parts supplied by reference TRBV5-4 and TRBJ2-7, is ETGVTQSPTHLIKTRGQQVTLRCSSQSGHNTVSWYQQALGQGPQFIFQYYREEENGRGNFPPRFSGLQFPNYSSELNVNALELDDSALYLCASSFIGGGSEQYFGPGTRLTVT.

The V and J genes are TRBV6-5 and TRBJ2-7, with TRBD1 identical over 7 bases. CDR1 and CDR2 (germline): MNHEY, SVGAGI. The CDR3 spans 12 residues. Germline trimming cut 6 bases from V and 5 bases from J; bases unmatched to any gene: 4. The CDR3 nucleotides read TGTGCCAGCAGCAGGGGGACCCACGAGCAGTACTTC. Translated: CASSRGTHEQYF.

The rearrangement joins TRBV6-5 to TRBJ2-7, with D possibly being TRBD2 (5 bases). Germline CDR1 is MNHEY and CDR2 is SVGAGI. The CDR3 extends over 14 amino acids. V was pared by 4 bases and J by 0 bases, with 10 bases between. The CDR3, as DNA: TGTGCCAGCAGTTCGACTGGGAGCTCCTACGAGCAGTACTTC. Protein sequence: CASSSTGSSYEQYF.

This clone showed up just once. The J gene is TRBJ1-4, the V gene TRBV7-9; possible D gene TRBD1, 6 bases. CDR1 SEHNR and CDR2 FQNEAQ come from the germline V gene (reference sequence). The CDR3 has 13 residues. Trimming left V 4 bases short and J 6 bases short, with 9 bases between. DNA of the CDR3: TGTGCCAGCAGCTGGCGACAGGATGAAAAACTGTTTTTT. Protein product: CASSWRQDEKLFF.

This clone was seen a single time. The rearrangement joins TRBV7-2 to TRBJ1-5; the D is unclear. V was trimmed by 5 bases and J by 4 bases, leaving 18 bases between them. The CDR3 spans 16 residues. The germline V gene encodes CDR1 SGHTA and CDR2 FQGNSA. The CDR3 protein is CASSPVSSVGNQPQHF. CDR3 coding DNA: TGTGCCAGCAGCCCGGTTAGCAGCGTTGGGAATCAGCCCCAGCATTTT.

The gene calls are TRBV5-5 and TRBJ1-3, with D possibly being TRBD1 (5 bases). The CDR3 loop spans 17 amino acids. Trimming left V 0 bases short and J 0 bases short, with 13 bases between. In germline, CDR1 is SGHKS, CDR2 YYEKEE (reference sequence). DNA for the CDR3: TGTGCCAGCAGCTTGGGACAGCCTCTACTCTCTGGAAACACCATATATTTT. It codes for CASSLGQPLLSGNTIYF.

The chain has TRBV5-6 and TRBJ1-2; possibly TRBD1 for D (5 bases). There are 13 residues in the CDR3. V was cut by 6 bases and J by 3 bases, with 12 bases left in between. Germline V gives CDR1 SGHDT, CDR2 YYEEEE. The CDR3 sequence is CASTQGLYYGYTF. CDR3 DNA sequence: TGTGCCAGCACCCAGGGACTGTACTATGGCTACACCTTC.

The rearrangement links TRBV20-1 to TRBJ1-1, with D possibly matching TRBD1 (5 bases). The CDR3 consists of 11 residues. Per the germline V gene, CDR1 is DFQATT and CDR2 is SNEGSKA (reference sequence). The CDR3 loop reads CRFQQGTEAFF. CDR3 in DNA: TGCAGGTTCCAGCAGGGCACTGAAGCTTTCTTT.

This clone was counted between two and nine times. The chain is built from TRBV19 and TRBJ1-4; a weak D match, TRBD1 (6 bases). V was clipped by 5 bases and J by 0 bases, with 10 bases between them. CDR1 is LNHDA, CDR2 SQIVND, per germline (reference sequence). There are 15 residues in the CDR3. CDR3 protein: CASSSRQATNEKLFF. The CDR3 DNA reads TGTGCCAGTAGTTCCAGACAGGCAACTAATGAAAAACTGTTTTTT.

This clone appeared once. The rearrangement links TRBV9 to TRBJ2-5, with no clear D. This CDR3 is 11 amino acids long. The V gene's germline CDR1 is SGDLS and CDR2 YYNGEE. V was pared by 4 bases and J by 3 bases, with 4 bases between. The CDR3 nucleotides are TGTGCCAGCAGCCTAAAAGAGACCCAGTACTTC. Translated, it gives CASSLKETQYF.

The rearrangement joins TRBV15 to TRBJ2-7; 9 bases fit TRBD1. The V gene end was trimmed by 4 bases and the J gene end by 0 bases; junction bases not matched to a gene: 16. Germline lookup yields CDR1 LNHNV and CDR2 YYDKDF (reference sequence). The CDR3 has 19 residues. The CDR3 DNA follows: TGTGCCACCAGCAAAGAGGGGGACAGGGACCATTCTCTCTCCTACGAGCAGTACTTC. Translating it yields CATSKEGDRDHSLSYEQYF.

The genes are TRBV9 and TRBJ2-3; D is possibly TRBD2 (6 bases). CDR3 length: 17 amino acids. Germline values: CDR1 SGDLS, CDR2 YYNGEE. V was trimmed by 3 bases and J by 3 bases, leaving 20 bases between them. CDR3 DNA: TGTGCCAGCAGCGCGCGTCCGGGGGTCGTAAATACAGATACGCAGTATTTT. Translation: CASSARPGVVNTDTQYF.

V gene TRBV14 combines with J gene TRBJ2-3; D perhaps matches TRBD2 (5 bases). This CDR3 comprises 16 residues. Germline V lookup: CDR1 SGHDN, CDR2 FVKESK. V shed 1 base and J shed 4 bases, with 15 bases lying between them. CDR3 sequence (DNA): TGTGCCAGCAGCCAAGGTGGAGGACCCTCTGCAGATACGCAGTATTTT. This sequence encodes CASSQGGGPSADTQYF.

V and J are TRBV30 and TRBJ2-7; tentative D call: TRBD2 (6 bases). The CDR3 extends over 12 amino acids. CDR1 GTSNPN and CDR2 SVGIG come from the germline V gene (reference sequence). Between the trimmed V and J ends, which lost 0 bases and 7 bases, there was a span of 10 bases. CDR3 sequence (DNA): TGTGCCTGGAGTGTACCCGGGAGAGAGCAGTACTTC. This gives the protein CAWSVPGREQYF.